The rows below give T cell receptor beta chains drawn from one sample of a study of Graves' ophthalmopathy and Graves' hyperthyroidism. TCRdb called the multiplex PCR reads again in MiXCR, with one record for every CDR3 protein. The table shows 350,000 to 450,000 distinct CDR3 sequences, with roughly 18% occurring only once. The sequenced material came from peripheral blood. The source of these receptors is a woman in her late teens or twenties with Graves' ophthalmopathy. The CDR3 runs from the conserved cysteine through the conserved F or W. A D gene is named only where the DNA matches it firmly. A row's size may be missing; if present it is once, few, many or a size class.

j_gene: TRBJ2-7
abundance: many
d_gene: -
v_gene: TRBV28
CDR3nt: TGTGCCAGCAGTTTAGATCTGGCTCTGGGGGAGCAGTACTTC
CDR3aa: CASSLDLALGEQYF

j_gene: TRBJ1-5
abundance: many
d_gene: -
v_gene: TRBV29-1
CDR3nt: TGCAGCGTCCAGGGGAGGGCGGATCAGCCCCAGCATTTT
CDR3aa: CSVQGRADQPQHF

j_gene: TRBJ2-5
abundance: -
d_gene: -
v_gene: TRBV6-5
CDR3nt: TGTGCCAGCAGTTACTCGATGATTGGGGAGACCCAGTACTTC
CDR3aa: CASSYSMIGETQYF

j_gene: TRBJ2-7
abundance: many
d_gene: -
v_gene: TRBV19
CDR3nt: TGTGCCAGTAGTATTCGGGGTACCTACGAGCAGTACTTC
CDR3aa: CASSIRGTYEQYF

j_gene: TRBJ1-5
abundance: many
d_gene: -
v_gene: TRBV18
CDR3nt: TGTGCCAGCTCACCGAGACAGGATAGCAATCAGCCCCAGCATTTT
CDR3aa: CASSPRQDSNQPQHF

j_gene: TRBJ1-1
abundance: many
d_gene: -
v_gene: TRBV5-1
CDR3nt: TGCGCCAGCAGCTCCGGCCCCGGCGGGACTGAAGCTTTCTTT
CDR3aa: CASSSGPGGTEAFF

j_gene: TRBJ2-7
abundance: -
d_gene: -
v_gene: TRBV7-2
CDR3nt: TGTGCCAGCAGCTTAGACCGCAATTCCTACGAGCAGTACTTC
CDR3aa: CASSLDRNSYEQYF

j_gene: TRBJ1-2
abundance: many
d_gene: -
v_gene: TRBV4-1
CDR3nt: TGCGCCAGCAGCCAAGATCGTGGGTATGGCTATGGCTACACCTTC
CDR3aa: CASSQDRGYGYGYTF

j_gene: TRBJ1-1
abundance: -
d_gene: TRBD1
v_gene: TRBV6-2/TRBV6-3
CDR3nt: TGTGCCAGCACCAACGGATACAGGGGGAACACTGAAGCTTTCTTT
CDR3aa: CASTNGYRGNTEAFF

j_gene: TRBJ1-3
abundance: many
d_gene: -
v_gene: TRBV7-2
CDR3nt: TGTGCCAGCAGCCCACCTGGGGTTGGAGGAAACACCATATATTTT
CDR3aa: CASSPPGVGGNTIYF

j_gene: TRBJ1-1
abundance: many
d_gene: -
v_gene: TRBV2
CDR3nt: TGTGCCAGCAGTGAAACGTGGGGCAGGAACACTGAAGCTTTCTTT
CDR3aa: CASSETWGRNTEAFF

j_gene: TRBJ2-5
abundance: many
d_gene: -
v_gene: TRBV28
CDR3nt: TGTGCCAGCAAGTTAGTCTGGGGGGCGGGGAACCAAGAGACCCAGTACTTC
CDR3aa: CASKLVWGAGNQETQYF

j_gene: TRBJ1-2
abundance: many
d_gene: -
v_gene: TRBV27
CDR3nt: TGTGCCAGCAGTTTATTGGCCCTCCGGGGGACCTACGGCTACACCTTC
CDR3aa: CASSLLALRGTYGYTF

j_gene: TRBJ1-2
abundance: -
d_gene: -
v_gene: TRBV24-1
CDR3nt: TGTGCCACCAGTGATCCAAGGGTGGACGACTATGGCTACACCTTC
CDR3aa: CATSDPRVDDYGYTF

j_gene: TRBJ1-1
abundance: many
d_gene: -
v_gene: TRBV28
CDR3nt: TGTGCCAGCAGAGTGACTCCGGCCACTGAAGCTTTCTTT
CDR3aa: CASRVTPATEAFF

j_gene: TRBJ1-3
abundance: many
d_gene: TRBD1
v_gene: TRBV9
CDR3nt: TGTGCCAGCAGCGCCGGGACAGTCCCTGGAAACACCATATATTTT
CDR3aa: CASSAGTVPGNTIYF

j_gene: TRBJ2-7
abundance: many
d_gene: -
v_gene: TRBV15
CDR3nt: TGTGCCACCAGCAGAGATCCGGACTGGCTATCCTACGAGCAGTACTTC
CDR3aa: CATSRDPDWLSYEQYF

j_gene: TRBJ2-7
abundance: many
d_gene: TRBD1
v_gene: TRBV7-2
CDR3nt: TGTGCCAGCAGCTACCGACAGGGTAATGTCAACGAGCAGTACTTC
CDR3aa: CASSYRQGNVNEQYF

j_gene: TRBJ1-6
abundance: many
d_gene: TRBD1
v_gene: TRBV20-1
CDR3nt: TGCAGTGCTAGAGATAGCGAGGGTTACGGGACAGTTGATTCACCCCTCCACTTT
CDR3aa: CSARDSEGYGTVDSPLHF

j_gene: TRBJ2-7
abundance: many
d_gene: TRBD1
v_gene: TRBV11-1
CDR3nt: TGTGCCAGCAGCTCAAACCCCCTCCGGGACAGGGGGCGCGACGAGCAGTACTTC
CDR3aa: CASSSNPLRDRGRDEQYF

j_gene: TRBJ1-2
abundance: many
d_gene: -
v_gene: TRBV6-1
CDR3nt: TGTGCCAGCAGTGCCTCCATGGGGTTCGGGGATGGCTACACCTTC
CDR3aa: CASSASMGFGDGYTF

j_gene: TRBJ1-1
abundance: once
d_gene: TRBD1
v_gene: TRBV12-3/TRBV12-4
CDR3nt: TGTGCCAGCAGTCGGGACAGGAAAAACACTGAAGCTTTCTTT
CDR3aa: CASSRDRKNTEAFF

j_gene: TRBJ1-5
abundance: many
d_gene: -
v_gene: TRBV28
CDR3nt: TGTGCCAGCAGTTCCACAGCACCTAGCAATCAGCCCCAGCATTTT
CDR3aa: CASSSTAPSNQPQHF

j_gene: TRBJ1-5
abundance: many
d_gene: TRBD1
v_gene: TRBV9
CDR3nt: TGTGCCAGCAGCGTAGATGACAGGGGGACTCAGCCCCAGCATTTT
CDR3aa: CASSVDDRGTQPQHF

j_gene: TRBJ1-6
abundance: many
d_gene: -
v_gene: TRBV7-9
CDR3nt: TGTGCCAGCAGCTTCCAAAACTATAATTCACCCCTCCACTTT
CDR3aa: CASSFQNYNSPLHF

j_gene: TRBJ2-7
abundance: many
d_gene: -
v_gene: TRBV7-2
CDR3nt: TGTGCCAGCAGCTTAATAGGCAGAGAGACAGGATTCTACGAGCAGTACTTC
CDR3aa: CASSLIGRETGFYEQYF

j_gene: TRBJ2-5
abundance: -
d_gene: -
v_gene: TRBV6-2/TRBV6-3
CDR3nt: TGTGCCAGCAGTAACGGGCTTTTCCAAGAGACCCAGTACTTC
CDR3aa: CASSNGLFQETQYF

j_gene: TRBJ2-7
abundance: few
d_gene: TRBD1
v_gene: TRBV24-1
CDR3nt: TGTGCCACCAGTGACTCGACAGGGTATTCCTACGAGCAGTACTTC
CDR3aa: CATSDSTGYSYEQYF

j_gene: TRBJ1-5
abundance: -
d_gene: -
v_gene: TRBV12-3/TRBV12-4
CDR3nt: TGTACCAGCAGTTTATCCCAGCCCCAGCATTTT
CDR3aa: CTSSLSQPQHF

j_gene: TRBJ1-1
abundance: once
d_gene: -
v_gene: TRBV7-2
CDR3nt: TGTGCCAGCAGCGGCAGTTTGGACACTGAAGCTTTCTTT
CDR3aa: CASSGSLDTEAFF

j_gene: TRBJ2-7
abundance: many
d_gene: -
v_gene: TRBV6-2/TRBV6-3
CDR3nt: TGTGCCAGCACGGAGCGTCACCACTCCTACGAGCAGTACTTC
CDR3aa: CASTERHHSYEQYF

j_gene: TRBJ2-7
abundance: many
d_gene: -
v_gene: TRBV7-2
CDR3nt: TGTGCCAGCAGCCCCGGGCGGGGGCAGACATACGAGCAGTACTTC
CDR3aa: CASSPGRGQTYEQYF

j_gene: TRBJ1-1
abundance: -
d_gene: TRBD1
v_gene: TRBV12-3/TRBV12-4
CDR3nt: TGTGCCAGCAGTTCCGGACAGGGGGTCAACACTGAAGCTTTCTTT
CDR3aa: CASSSGQGVNTEAFF

j_gene: TRBJ1-5
abundance: -
d_gene: -
v_gene: TRBV4-2
CDR3nt: TGTGCCAGCAGCCAAGGGACACAGGTAAATCAGCCCCAGCATTTT
CDR3aa: CASSQGTQVNQPQHF

j_gene: TRBJ1-3
abundance: many
d_gene: -
v_gene: TRBV7-2
CDR3nt: TGTGCCAGCAGCTTTTCTCTCTCTGGAAACACCATATATTTT
CDR3aa: CASSFSLSGNTIYF

j_gene: TRBJ2-1
abundance: many
d_gene: TRBD1
v_gene: TRBV11-2
CDR3nt: TGTGCCAGCAGCGGGACAGGGGCCAATGAGCAGTTCTTC
CDR3aa: CASSGTGANEQFF

j_gene: TRBJ1-2
abundance: many
d_gene: TRBD1
v_gene: TRBV24-1
CDR3nt: TGTGCCACCAGTGATTTTACAGGGGGTGGCTACACCTTC
CDR3aa: CATSDFTGGGYTF

j_gene: TRBJ1-5
abundance: few
d_gene: -
v_gene: TRBV6-1
CDR3nt: TGTGCCAGCAGTGAACAGTCGGAGGGCCATCAGCCCCAGCATTTT
CDR3aa: CASSEQSEGHQPQHF

j_gene: TRBJ1-5
abundance: many
d_gene: -
v_gene: TRBV6-1
CDR3nt: TGTGCCAGCAGTGGAGGGGGGAATCAGCCCCAGCATTTT
CDR3aa: CASSGGGNQPQHF

j_gene: TRBJ1-1
abundance: many
d_gene: -
v_gene: TRBV28
CDR3nt: TGTGCCAGCAGTTTCGTCCCCGGCAGCAGTGGACGGGACACTGAAGCTTTCTTT
CDR3aa: CASSFVPGSSGRDTEAFF

j_gene: TRBJ1-5
abundance: many
d_gene: -
v_gene: TRBV12-3/TRBV12-4
CDR3nt: TGTGCCAGCAGTTGGCAGGGTGGACAGTCCCAGCATTTT
CDR3aa: CASSWQGGQSQHF